This T cell receptor beta chain derives from a study of T-cell memory formation after mild COVID-19. Background on the study: The two donors had largely donor-specific TCR clusters. Study results and limitations: Whether second-wave clones peaking at day 37 were SARS-CoV-2 specific went unconfirmed. The CD4+ clones that contracted clustered mainly within CM and EM, and the CD8+ clones concentrated in EMRA.

This clonotype occurred a few times. Its antigen is unknown. The germline V gene has CDR1 MGHRA and CDR2 YSYEKL. V was pared by 2 bases and J by 6 bases, with 15 bases between. The length of the CDR3 is 15 residues. UMIs and sample barcodes were carried by the TCR alpha and TCR beta cDNA libraries that 5'RACE produced using constant-segment primers. TCRdb ran MiXCR on the 5' RACE reads and lists one entry per CDR3 protein. The sample carries about 340,000 distinct CDR3 sequences, 10% to 15% recorded once. The source is a man aged 18-30 years who had mild COVID-19 (a few samples of this study predate the infection). Cell type and time point are not known. The specimen was PBMCs or a T cell subset sorted from them (not recorded which). This chain connects TRBV4-1 to TRBJ2-3, with D possibly matching TRBD2 (6 bases). DNA for the CDR3: TGCGCCAGCAGCCAACGGTGGGTTGGAGGGGATACGCAGTATTTT. Protein: CASSQRWVGGDTQYF.